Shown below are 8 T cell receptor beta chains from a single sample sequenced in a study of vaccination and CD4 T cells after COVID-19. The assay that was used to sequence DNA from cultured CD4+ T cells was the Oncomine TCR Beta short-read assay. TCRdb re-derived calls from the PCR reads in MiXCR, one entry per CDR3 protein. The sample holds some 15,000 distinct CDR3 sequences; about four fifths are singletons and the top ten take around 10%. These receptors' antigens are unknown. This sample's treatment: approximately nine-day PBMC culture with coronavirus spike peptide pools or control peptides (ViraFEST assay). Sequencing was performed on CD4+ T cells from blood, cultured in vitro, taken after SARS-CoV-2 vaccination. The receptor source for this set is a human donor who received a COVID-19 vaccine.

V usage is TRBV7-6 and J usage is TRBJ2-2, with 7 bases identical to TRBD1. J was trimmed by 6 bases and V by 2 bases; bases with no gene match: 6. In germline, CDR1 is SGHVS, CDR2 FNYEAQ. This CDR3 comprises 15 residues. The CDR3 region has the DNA TGTGCCAGCAGCTTAAGGGGGCCCCCGGCCGGGGAGCTGTTTTTT. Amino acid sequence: CASSLRGPPAGELFF.

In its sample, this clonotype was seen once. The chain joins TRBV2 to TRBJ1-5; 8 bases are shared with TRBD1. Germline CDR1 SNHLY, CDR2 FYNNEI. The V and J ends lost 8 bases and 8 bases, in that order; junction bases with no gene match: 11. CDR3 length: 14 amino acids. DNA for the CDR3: TGTGCCAGCGGCGGGGACAGGTTGATTAAGCCCCAGCATTTT. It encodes CASGGDRLIKPQHF.

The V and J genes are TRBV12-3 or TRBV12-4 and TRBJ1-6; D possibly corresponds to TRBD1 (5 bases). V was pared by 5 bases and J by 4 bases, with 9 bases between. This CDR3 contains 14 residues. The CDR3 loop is CASSPTGYNSPLHF. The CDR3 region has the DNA TGTGCCAGCAGTCCTACAGGATATAATTCACCCCTCCACTTT.

The CDR3 nucleotides read TGCAGTTCAGGGGGGGGCAATTCACCCCTCCACTTT. It translates to CSSGGGNSPLHF. The chain links TRBV20-1 to TRBJ1-6; 7 bases agree with TRBD1. The trim removed 8 bases at V and 7 bases at J, leaving 5 bases unmatched. This CDR3 has 12 residues. Germline V lookup: CDR1 DFQATT, CDR2 SNEGSKA (reference sequence).

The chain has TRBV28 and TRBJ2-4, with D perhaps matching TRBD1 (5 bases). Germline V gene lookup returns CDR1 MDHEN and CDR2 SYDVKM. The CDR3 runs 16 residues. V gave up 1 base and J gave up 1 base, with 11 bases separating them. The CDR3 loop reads CASSLFTGTAKNIQYF. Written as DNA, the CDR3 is TGTGCCAGCAGTTTATTTACAGGCACTGCCAAAAACATTCAGTACTTC.

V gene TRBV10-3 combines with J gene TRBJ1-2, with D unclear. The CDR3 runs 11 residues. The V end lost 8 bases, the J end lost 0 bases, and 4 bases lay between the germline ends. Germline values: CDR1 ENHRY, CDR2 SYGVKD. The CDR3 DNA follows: TGTGCCATCTCAGCTAACTATGGCTACACCTTC. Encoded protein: CAISANYGYTF.

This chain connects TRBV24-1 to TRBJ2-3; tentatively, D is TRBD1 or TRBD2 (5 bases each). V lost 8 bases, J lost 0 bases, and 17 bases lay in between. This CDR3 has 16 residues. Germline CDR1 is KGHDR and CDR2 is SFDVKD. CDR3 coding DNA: TGTGCCACCAAGGGGCGTATGGCGGGCAGCACAGATACGCAGTATTTT. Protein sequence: CATKGRMAGSTDTQYF.

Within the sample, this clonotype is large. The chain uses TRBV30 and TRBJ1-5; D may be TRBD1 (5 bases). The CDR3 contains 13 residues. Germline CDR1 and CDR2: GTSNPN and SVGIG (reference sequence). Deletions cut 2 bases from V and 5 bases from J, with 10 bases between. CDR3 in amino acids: CAWSQSGYQPQHF. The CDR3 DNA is TGTGCCTGGAGTCAATCAGGGTATCAGCCCCAGCATTTT.